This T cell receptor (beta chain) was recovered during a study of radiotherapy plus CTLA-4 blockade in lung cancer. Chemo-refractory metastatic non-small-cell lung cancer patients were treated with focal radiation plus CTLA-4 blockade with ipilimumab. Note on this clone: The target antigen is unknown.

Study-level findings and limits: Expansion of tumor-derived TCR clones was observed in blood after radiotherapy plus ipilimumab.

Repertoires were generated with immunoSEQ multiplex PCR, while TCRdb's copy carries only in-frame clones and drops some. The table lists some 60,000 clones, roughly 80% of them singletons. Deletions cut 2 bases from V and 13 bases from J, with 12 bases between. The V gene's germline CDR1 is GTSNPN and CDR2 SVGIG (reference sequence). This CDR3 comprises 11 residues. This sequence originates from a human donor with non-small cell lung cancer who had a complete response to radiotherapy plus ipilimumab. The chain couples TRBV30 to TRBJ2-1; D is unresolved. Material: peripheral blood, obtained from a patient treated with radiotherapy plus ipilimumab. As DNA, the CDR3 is TGTGCCTGGAGTTCCCGGGTGACTCAGTTCTTC. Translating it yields CAWSSRVTQFF.